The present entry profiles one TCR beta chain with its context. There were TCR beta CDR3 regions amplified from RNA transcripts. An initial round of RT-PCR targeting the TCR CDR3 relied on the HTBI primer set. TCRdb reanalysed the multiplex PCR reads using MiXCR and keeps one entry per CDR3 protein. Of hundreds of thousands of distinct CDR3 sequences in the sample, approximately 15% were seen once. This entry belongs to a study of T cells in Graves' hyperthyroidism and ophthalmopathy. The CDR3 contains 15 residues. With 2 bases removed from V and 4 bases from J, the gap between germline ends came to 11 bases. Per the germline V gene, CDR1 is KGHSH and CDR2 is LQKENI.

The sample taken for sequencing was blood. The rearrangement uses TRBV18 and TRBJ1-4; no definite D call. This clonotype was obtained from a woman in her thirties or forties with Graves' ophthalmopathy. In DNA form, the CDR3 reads TGTGCCAGCTCACCATTTGATTCTCGTAATGAAAAACTGTTTTTT. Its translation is CASSPFDSRNEKLFF.